This TCR beta chain was identified during a study of identical twins. cDNA carried unique molecular identifiers, and a universal primer site was added by template switching. TCRdb processed the 5' RACE reads anew with MiXCR; each CDR3 protein has one entry. The sample has roughly 230,000 distinct CDR3 sequences, about 8% seen once. This clonotype has more than one count but fewer than ten. The CDR3 sequence is 15 residues long. Germline V gene data show CDR1 as SGHTA and CDR2 as FQGNSA. Trimming removed 5 bases from V and 5 bases from J, with 16 bases in between. In addition, the sample was reused for a study of yellow fever vaccine responses in identical twins.

The clonotype originates from a woman younger than 35 in good health. This chain joins TRBV7-2 and TRBJ2-1; the D gene could be TRBD1 or TRBD2 (5 bases each). The sequencing sample was made of CD8+ T cells sorted from blood. CDR3 sequence (DNA): TGTGCCAGCAGCCCCGACCCGCAGGGAGACAATGAGCAGTTCTTC. This gives the protein CASSPDPQGDNEQFF.